A selection of T cell receptor beta chains follows, all from one sample in a study of blood T cell repertoires in COVID-19. TCRdb's copy holds only in-frame clones and misses some; the assay was immunoSEQ multiplex PCR. The sample consists of more than 400,000 clones, 90% of them appearing once. The sample comprised PBMCs or T cells enriched from blood (not recorded which). The source of these receptors is a man younger than 35 who had recovered from COVID-19. CDR3s include the opening cysteine and the closing phenylalanine or tryptophan. The size of a clone is reported for some rows only, either as once, few or many, or as a class for expanded clones.

>TRBV7-8|TRBJ1-5|.
CASSLSGVGNQPQHF
>TRBV27|TRBJ1-1|.
CASSTTGTGATEAFF
>TRBV28|TRBJ1-2|.
CASSFGQARGYGYTF
>TRBV7-6|TRBJ1-4|.
CASSLGRGKSTNEKLFF
>TRBV18|TRBJ2-2|.
CASSGTTNTGELFF
>TRBV12-5|TRBJ2-5|once
CASGRQLGETQYF
>TRBV5-1|TRBJ2-3|.
CASSSTTSGEDTQYF
>TRBV3-1/TRBV3-2|TRBJ1-1|.
CATVPGTGNTEAFF
>TRBV7-9|TRBJ1-2|once
CASSLANSRFYGYTF
>TRBV19|TRBJ1-1|.
CASSIDSSLNTEAFF
>TRBV6-5|TRBJ2-2|.
CASSRRSNTGELFF
>TRBV19|TRBJ1-4|.
CASSRDRENEKLFF
>TRBV29-1|TRBJ2-1|.
CSGQGHRPRYEQFF
>TRBV19|TRBJ2-2|.
CASSIAGATGELFF
>TRBV5-4|TRBJ1-2|.
CASSTRIRVNGYTF
>TRBV5-5|TRBJ1-2|.
CASSLSGQGAQGYTF
>TRBV5-1|TRBJ2-5|.
CASSLVYEGQETQYF
>TRBV11-3|TRBJ1-2|few
CASSPRVYDNYGYTF
>TRBV2|TRBJ2-1|few
CASRRREDPGNEQFF
>TRBV5-1|TRBJ1-3|.
CASSLHQGGNTIYF
>TRBV7-9|TRBJ1-2|.
CASSKRGQANYGYTF
>TRBV9|TRBJ2-3|.
CASTGPGLFTDTQYF
>TRBV5-4|TRBJ1-2|few
CASSLGGDRFETDGYTF